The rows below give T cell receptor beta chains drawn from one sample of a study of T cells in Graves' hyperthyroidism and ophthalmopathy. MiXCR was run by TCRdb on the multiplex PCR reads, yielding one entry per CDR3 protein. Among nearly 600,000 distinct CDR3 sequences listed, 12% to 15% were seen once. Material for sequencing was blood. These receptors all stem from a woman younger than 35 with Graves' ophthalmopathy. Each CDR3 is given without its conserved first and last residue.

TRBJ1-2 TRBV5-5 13 ASSRTGGAMGGYT
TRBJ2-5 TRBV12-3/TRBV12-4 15 ASPPGLAGGPSETQY
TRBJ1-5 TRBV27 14 ASSSSPGRNRQPQH
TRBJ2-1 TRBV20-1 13 SARDFAGGYNEQF
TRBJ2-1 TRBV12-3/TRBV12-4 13 ASSLAPVSYNEQF
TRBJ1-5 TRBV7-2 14 ASSQDNSYSNQPQH
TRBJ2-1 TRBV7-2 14 ASSLGRDRGSNEQF
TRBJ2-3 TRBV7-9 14 ASSHWGRGGADTQY
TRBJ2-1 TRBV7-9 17 ASSFGTGAILSSYNEQF
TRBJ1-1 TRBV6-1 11 ASSDERNTEAF
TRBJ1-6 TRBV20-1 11 SARGDGDSPLH
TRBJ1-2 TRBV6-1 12 ASSKGGGNYGYT
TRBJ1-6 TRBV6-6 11 ASSYPTGGSLH
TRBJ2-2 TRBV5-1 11 ASSPTGAGELF
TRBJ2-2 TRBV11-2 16 ASSAITRDRGRVGELF
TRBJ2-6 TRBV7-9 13 ASSRGSTGANVLT
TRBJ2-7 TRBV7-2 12 ASSPARWGYEQY
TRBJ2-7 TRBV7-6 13 ASSSGLLGDYEQY